The 3 T cell receptor beta chains below all came from one sample that was sequenced in a study of T-cell memory formation after mild COVID-19 (dated by TCRdb to the early 2020s). The library was prepared using 5' RACE. This sample was sequenced with an Illumina NovaSeq 6000. TCRdb redid the processing of the public reads, applying fastp at Q25 and MiXCR, and retained in-frame beta chains. For every CDR3 protein sequence, its rows merge into one entry that carries the most common genes and DNA. The sample table shows about 200,000 distinct CDR3 sequences, and roughly 10% are seen once. Clones ranked in the top ten supply 3.5% of the sample. Sequences were obtained from PBMCs or a T cell subset sorted from them (not recorded which). These receptors were taken from a man aged 18 to 29 who had mild COVID-19 (a few samples of this study predate the infection). The sample titles of this study are shuffled in the database, so cell type and time point are left out; the donor was told from shared clones.

This clonotype turned up a few times. The chain joins TRBV30 to TRBJ2-3; D uncertain. The germline V and J ends were trimmed by 4 bases and 1 base, with 12 bases remaining between them. Germline values: CDR1 GTSNPN, CDR2 SVGIG (reference sequence). CDR3 length: 14 residues. The CDR3 protein is CAWKVPSRTDTQYF. The CDR3 DNA follows: TGTGCCTGGAAGGTACCCTCTCGCACAGATACGCAGTATTTT.

The chain uses TRBV5-1 and TRBJ2-1; TRBD1 might be the D (6 bases). Germline V gene data show CDR1 as SGHRS and CDR2 as YFSETQ. The CDR3 contains 15 residues. Deletions cut 7 bases from V and 1 base from J, with 15 bases between. The CDR3 is CASAVQTGSYNEQFF. The CDR3, as DNA: TGCGCCAGCGCCGTGCAGACAGGTTCCTACAATGAGCAGTTCTTC.

The sample holds a few counts of this clonotype. The rearrangement joins TRBV9 to TRBJ2-5; 8 nucleotides agree with TRBD2. J was trimmed by 5 bases and V by 1 base; bases with no gene match: 4. The CDR3 has 14 residues. CDR1 SGDLS and CDR2 YYNGEE come from the germline V gene. CDR3 sequence: CASSVSGGPETQYF. The DNA of the CDR3 is TGTGCCAGCAGCGTAAGCGGGGGCCCCGAGACCCAGTACTTC.